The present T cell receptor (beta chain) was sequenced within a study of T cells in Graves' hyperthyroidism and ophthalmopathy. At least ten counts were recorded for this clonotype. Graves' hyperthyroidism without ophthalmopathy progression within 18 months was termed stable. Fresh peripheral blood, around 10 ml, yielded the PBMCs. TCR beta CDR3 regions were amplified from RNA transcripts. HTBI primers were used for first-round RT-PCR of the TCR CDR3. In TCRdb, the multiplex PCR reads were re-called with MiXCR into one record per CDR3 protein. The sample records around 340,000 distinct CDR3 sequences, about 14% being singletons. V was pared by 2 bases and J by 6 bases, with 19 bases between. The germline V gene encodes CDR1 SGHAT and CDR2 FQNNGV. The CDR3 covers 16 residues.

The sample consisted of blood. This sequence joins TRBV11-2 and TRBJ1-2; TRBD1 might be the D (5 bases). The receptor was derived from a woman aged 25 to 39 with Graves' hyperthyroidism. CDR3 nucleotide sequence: TGTGCCAGCAGCTTACCGTATGGGCCTGCCAGGGATGGCTACACCTTC. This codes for CASSLPYGPARDGYTF.